These T cell receptor beta chains were read from a single sample in a study of cytomegalovirus exposure and HLA in healthy donors. TCRdb's copy holds only in-frame clones and misses some; the assay was immunoSEQ multiplex PCR. The sample holds approximately 140,000 clones, 70% to 80% seen once. The sample comprised PBMCs. Source of these receptors: a middle-aged man in good health and CMV-seropositive. CDR3s include the opening cysteine and the closing phenylalanine or tryptophan. Each record gives: V gene, clone size, J gene, D gene, CDR3 DNA, CDR3 protein. The D gene is left open where the match is weak. Not every row has a clone size; where given, it reads once, few, many or a size class.

V gene: TRBV6-1
clone size: .
J gene: TRBJ1-4
D gene: .
CDR3 DNA: TGTGCCAGCAGTGGGGGCATAAGAAATGAAAAACTGTTTTTT
CDR3 protein: CASSGGIRNEKLFF

V gene: TRBV7-9
clone size: once
J gene: TRBJ1-4
D gene: .
CDR3 DNA: TGTGCCAGCAGCTCCGGCGGGGTTCATGAAAAACTGTTTTTT
CDR3 protein: CASSSGGVHEKLFF

V gene: TRBV5-1
clone size: .
J gene: TRBJ2-7
D gene: TRBD1
CDR3 DNA: TGCGCCAGCAGCTTGGGGCAGGGGGCCGCCTACGAGCAGTACTTC
CDR3 protein: CASSLGQGAAYEQYF

V gene: TRBV5-1
clone size: few
J gene: TRBJ2-1
D gene: .
CDR3 DNA: TGCGCCAGCAGCTTGGGAGTGGGCGGGACCGTTTACAATGAGCAGTTCTTC
CDR3 protein: CASSLGVGGTVYNEQFF

V gene: TRBV20-1
clone size: .
J gene: TRBJ1-2
D gene: TRBD1
CDR3 DNA: TGCAGTGCTGGACAGGGTGGCTACACCTTC
CDR3 protein: CSAGQGGYTF

V gene: TRBV4-1
clone size: few
J gene: TRBJ2-5
D gene: .
CDR3 DNA: TGCGCCAGCAGCCAAGATTACTATCAAGAGACCCAGTACTTC
CDR3 protein: CASSQDYYQETQYF

V gene: TRBV14
clone size: .
J gene: TRBJ2-7
D gene: TRBD2
CDR3 DNA: TGTGCCAGCAGCCCTAGCGGGAGCGGATACGAGCAGTACTTC
CDR3 protein: CASSPSGSGYEQYF

V gene: TRBV6-5
clone size: .
J gene: TRBJ1-5
D gene: TRBD1
CDR3 DNA: TGTGCCAGCAGTCGGGACAGGGCCGATCAGCCCCAGCATTTT
CDR3 protein: CASSRDRADQPQHF

V gene: TRBV28
clone size: .
J gene: TRBJ1-6
D gene: .
CDR3 DNA: TGTGCCAGCAGTTTAGGCACAACCGATTCACCCCTCCACTTT
CDR3 protein: CASSLGTTDSPLHF

V gene: TRBV13
clone size: .
J gene: TRBJ2-5
D gene: TRBD1
CDR3 DNA: TGTGCCAGCAGCTTTGGACAGGGGGTGTTTCAAGAGGCCCAGTACTTC
CDR3 protein: CASSFGQGVFQEAQYF

V gene: TRBV5-1
clone size: .
J gene: TRBJ2-2
D gene: TRBD1
CDR3 DNA: TGCGCCAGCAGCTTGGGGGGACAGGGGACCGGGGAGCTGTTTTTT
CDR3 protein: CASSLGGQGTGELFF

V gene: TRBV27
clone size: once
J gene: TRBJ2-1
D gene: .
CDR3 DNA: TGTGCCAGCAGTTTTAGGTCCGCAACTACGTCTATCAATGAGCAGTTCTTC
CDR3 protein: CASSFRSATTSINEQFF

V gene: TRBV5-5
clone size: once
J gene: TRBJ2-2
D gene: .
CDR3 DNA: TGTGCCAGCGCGGGGACTCCCTACACCGGGGAGCTGTTTTTT
CDR3 protein: CASAGTPYTGELFF

V gene: TRBV13
clone size: .
J gene: TRBJ2-2
D gene: TRBD2
CDR3 DNA: TGTGCCAGCCTTCTAGCGGGAGAGACCACCGGGGAGCTGTTTTTT
CDR3 protein: CASLLAGETTGELFF

V gene: TRBV6-5
clone size: .
J gene: TRBJ2-5
D gene: TRBD1
CDR3 DNA: TGTGCCAGCAGTTTATCCGGGACAGGGGGAGTAGAGACCCAGTACTTC
CDR3 protein: CASSLSGTGGVETQYF

V gene: TRBV9
clone size: .
J gene: TRBJ1-6
D gene: .
CDR3 DNA: TGTGCCAGCAGCGTAGATCGGGGGGCTGAAAATTCACCCCTCCACTTT
CDR3 protein: CASSVDRGAENSPLHF

V gene: TRBV27
clone size: .
J gene: TRBJ1-2
D gene: .
CDR3 DNA: TGTGCCAGCAGTTTAGGGGCAGGGGTCGGTGGCTACACCTTC
CDR3 protein: CASSLGAGVGGYTF

V gene: TRBV9
clone size: .
J gene: TRBJ2-2
D gene: .
CDR3 DNA: TGTGCCAGCAGCGTAATGAGGCGGACCGGGGAGCTGTTTTTT
CDR3 protein: CASSVMRRTGELFF

V gene: TRBV6-5
clone size: .
J gene: TRBJ2-1
D gene: TRBD1
CDR3 DNA: TGTGCCAGCAGTCACCGGGACAGGGGGGGCAATGAGCAGTTCTTC
CDR3 protein: CASSHRDRGGNEQFF

V gene: TRBV6-1
clone size: .
J gene: TRBJ2-7
D gene: .
CDR3 DNA: TGTGCCAGCAGTGAATACTACGAGCAGTACTTC
CDR3 protein: CASSEYYEQYF

V gene: TRBV7-9
clone size: .
J gene: TRBJ2-1
D gene: TRBD2
CDR3 DNA: TGTGCCAGCAGCCCGCGACCCCGACTAGCGGGAGGGTACAATGAGCAGTTCTTC
CDR3 protein: CASSPRPRLAGGYNEQFF

V gene: TRBV6-1
clone size: .
J gene: TRBJ2-7
D gene: .
CDR3 DNA: TGTGCCAGCAGTGAACAGGCTCTTAGCTCCTACGAGCAGTACTTC
CDR3 protein: CASSEQALSSYEQYF

V gene: TRBV7-3
clone size: .
J gene: TRBJ2-1
D gene: TRBD2
CDR3 DNA: TGTGCCAGCAGCTTAAACTTGGCGGGAGGGCCAAATGAGCAGTTCTTC
CDR3 protein: CASSLNLAGGPNEQFF

V gene: TRBV19
clone size: .
J gene: TRBJ1-3
D gene: TRBD1
CDR3 DNA: TGTGCCAGTAGTCCGAGTAATGGACAGGGAAGAAACACCATATATTTT
CDR3 protein: CASSPSNGQGRNTIYF

V gene: TRBV19
clone size: .
J gene: TRBJ2-7
D gene: .
CDR3 DNA: TGTGCCAGTAGTATAAACTCCGTTGACGAGCAGTACTTC
CDR3 protein: CASSINSVDEQYF

V gene: TRBV11-2
clone size: .
J gene: TRBJ2-3
D gene: .
CDR3 DNA: TGTGCCAGCAGCTCTATCCGCTCAGATACGCAGTATTTT
CDR3 protein: CASSSIRSDTQYF

V gene: TRBV10-3
clone size: few
J gene: TRBJ1-2
D gene: TRBD1
CDR3 DNA: TGTGCCATCACGGAGACAGGGGGCGACTATGGCTACACCTTC
CDR3 protein: CAITETGGDYGYTF

V gene: TRBV6-1
clone size: .
J gene: TRBJ1-1
D gene: .
CDR3 DNA: TGTGCCAGCAGCCAAAAGCTGGGGCTAACTGAAGCTTTCTTT
CDR3 protein: CASSQKLGLTEAFF

V gene: TRBV19
clone size: .
J gene: TRBJ1-4
D gene: .
CDR3 DNA: TGTGCCAGTAGTATAGCACAGATAACTAATGAAAAACTGTTTTTT
CDR3 protein: CASSIAQITNEKLFF

V gene: TRBV4-1
clone size: few
J gene: TRBJ2-3
D gene: TRBD2
CDR3 DNA: TGCGCCAGCAGCCAACAACTAGCGGGAGGTATAGATACGCAGTATTTT
CDR3 protein: CASSQQLAGGIDTQYF

V gene: TRBV2
clone size: .
J gene: TRBJ2-7
D gene: TRBD1
CDR3 DNA: TGTGCCAGCATCCAGGACAGGGGTTCCTACGAGCAGTACTTC
CDR3 protein: CASIQDRGSYEQYF